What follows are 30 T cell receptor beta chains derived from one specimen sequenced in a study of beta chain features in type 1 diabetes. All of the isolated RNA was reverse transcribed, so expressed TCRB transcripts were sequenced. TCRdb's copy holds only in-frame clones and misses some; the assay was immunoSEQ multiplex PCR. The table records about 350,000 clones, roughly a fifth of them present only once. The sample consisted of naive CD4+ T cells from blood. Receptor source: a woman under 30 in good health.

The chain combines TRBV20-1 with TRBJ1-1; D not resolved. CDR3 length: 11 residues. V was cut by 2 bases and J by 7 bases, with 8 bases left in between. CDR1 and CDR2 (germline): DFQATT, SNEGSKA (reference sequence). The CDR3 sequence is CSARTVFEAFF. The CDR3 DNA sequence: TGCAGTGCTAGAACGGTCTTTGAAGCTTTCTTT.

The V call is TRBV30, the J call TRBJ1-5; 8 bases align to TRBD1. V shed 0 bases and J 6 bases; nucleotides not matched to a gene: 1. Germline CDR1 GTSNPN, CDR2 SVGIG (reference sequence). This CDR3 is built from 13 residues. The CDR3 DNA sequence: TGTGCCTGGAGTGTGGACAGGGCTCAGCCCCAGCATTTT. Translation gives CAWSVDRAQPQHF.

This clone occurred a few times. The CDR3 coding sequence is TGTGCCAGCAGTGAGCCTAGCGGGGGGGCCCAAGAGACCCAGTACTTC. It translates to CASSEPSGGAQETQYF. The chain links TRBV2 to TRBJ2-5, with 12 positions matching TRBD2. The length of the CDR3 is 16 residues. Unmatched junction bases numbered 3, after V lost 3 bases and J lost 1 base. Germline assignment: CDR1 SNHLY and CDR2 FYNNEI.

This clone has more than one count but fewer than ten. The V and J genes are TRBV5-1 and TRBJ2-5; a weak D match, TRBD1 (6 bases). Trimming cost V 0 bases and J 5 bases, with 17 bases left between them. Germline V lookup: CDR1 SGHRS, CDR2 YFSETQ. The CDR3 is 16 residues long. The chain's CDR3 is CASSLGVRGDAETQYF. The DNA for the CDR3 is TGCGCCAGCAGCTTGGGGGTCAGGGGAGATGCGGAGACCCAGTACTTC.

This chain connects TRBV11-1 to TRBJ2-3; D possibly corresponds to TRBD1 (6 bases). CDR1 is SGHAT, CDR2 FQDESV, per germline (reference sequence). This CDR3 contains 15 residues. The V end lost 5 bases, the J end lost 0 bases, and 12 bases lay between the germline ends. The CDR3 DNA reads TGTGCCAGCAGCCCACAGGGATCGAGCACAGATACGCAGTATTTT. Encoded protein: CASSPQGSSTDTQYF.

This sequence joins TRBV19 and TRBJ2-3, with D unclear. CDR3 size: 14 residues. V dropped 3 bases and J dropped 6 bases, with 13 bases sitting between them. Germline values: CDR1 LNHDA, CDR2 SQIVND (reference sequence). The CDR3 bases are TGTGCCAGTAGTATGATCAGGCCAGAGGATACGCAGTATTTT. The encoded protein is CASSMIRPEDTQYF.

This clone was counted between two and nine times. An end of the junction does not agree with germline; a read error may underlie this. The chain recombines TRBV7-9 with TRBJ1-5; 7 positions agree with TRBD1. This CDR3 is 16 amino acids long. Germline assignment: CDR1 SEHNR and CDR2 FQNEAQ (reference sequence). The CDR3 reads CASSRSGGYSNQPQHF. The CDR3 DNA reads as TGCGCCAGCAGCCGATCAGGGGGTTATAGCAATCAGCCCCAGCATTTT.

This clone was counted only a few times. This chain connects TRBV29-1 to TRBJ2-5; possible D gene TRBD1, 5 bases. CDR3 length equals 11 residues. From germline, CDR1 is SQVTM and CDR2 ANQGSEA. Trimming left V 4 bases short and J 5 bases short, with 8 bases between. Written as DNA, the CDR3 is TGCAGCGTTGTCAGGGCGGAGACCCAGTACTTC. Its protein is CSVVRAETQYF.

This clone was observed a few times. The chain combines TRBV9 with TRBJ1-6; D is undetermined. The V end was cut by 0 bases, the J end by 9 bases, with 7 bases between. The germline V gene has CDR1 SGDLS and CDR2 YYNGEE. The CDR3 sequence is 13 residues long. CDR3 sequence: CASSVGAFSPLHF. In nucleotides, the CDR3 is TGTGCCAGCAGCGTAGGGGCTTTTTCACCCCTCCACTTT.

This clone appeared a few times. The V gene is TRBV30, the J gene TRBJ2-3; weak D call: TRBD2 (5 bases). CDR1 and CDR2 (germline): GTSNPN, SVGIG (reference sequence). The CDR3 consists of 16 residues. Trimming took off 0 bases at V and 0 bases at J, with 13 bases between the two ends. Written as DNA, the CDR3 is TGTGCCTGGAGTGTAGGGCGGACGGGGAGCACAGATACGCAGTATTTT. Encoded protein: CAWSVGRTGSTDTQYF.

Here the CDR3 reads CASSLFRGATREQYF. The CDR3 nucleotides are TGTGCCAGCAGCTTATTTCGCGGGGCAACGAGGGAGCAGTACTTC. V and J are TRBV7-3 and TRBJ2-7, with D possibly matching TRBD2 (6 bases). V shed 2 bases and J shed 7 bases, with 18 bases lying between them. Germline CDR1 SGHTA, CDR2 FQGTGA. The CDR3 loop spans 15 amino acids.

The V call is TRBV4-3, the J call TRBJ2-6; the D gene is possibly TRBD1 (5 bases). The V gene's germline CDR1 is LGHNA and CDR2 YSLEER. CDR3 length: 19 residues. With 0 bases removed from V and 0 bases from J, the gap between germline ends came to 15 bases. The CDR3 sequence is CASSQDGQGSYSGANVLTF. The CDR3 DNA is TGCGCCAGCAGCCAAGATGGTCAGGGCTCCTACTCTGGGGCCAACGTCCTGACTTTC.

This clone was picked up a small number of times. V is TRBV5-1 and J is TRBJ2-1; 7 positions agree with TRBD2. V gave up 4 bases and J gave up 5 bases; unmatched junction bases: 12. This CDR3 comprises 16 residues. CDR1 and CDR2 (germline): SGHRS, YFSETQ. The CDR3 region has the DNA TGCGCCAGCAGCCCCGTCGCGGGGGTATTTAACAATGAGCAGTTCTTC. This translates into CASSPVAGVFNNEQFF.

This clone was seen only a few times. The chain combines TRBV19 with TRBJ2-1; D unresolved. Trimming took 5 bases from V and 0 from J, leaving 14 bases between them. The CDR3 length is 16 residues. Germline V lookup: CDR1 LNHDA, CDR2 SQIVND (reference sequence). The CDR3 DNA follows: TGTGCCAGTAGTCGCCGACTGGCGAGCTCCTACAATGAGCAGTTCTTC. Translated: CASSRRLASSYNEQFF.

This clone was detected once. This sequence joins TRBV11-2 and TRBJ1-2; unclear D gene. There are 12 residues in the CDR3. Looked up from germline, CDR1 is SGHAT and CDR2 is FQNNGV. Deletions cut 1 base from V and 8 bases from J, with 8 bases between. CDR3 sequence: CASSLGAGGYTF. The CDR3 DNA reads TGTGCCAGCAGCTTAGGCGCGGGGGGCTACACCTTC.

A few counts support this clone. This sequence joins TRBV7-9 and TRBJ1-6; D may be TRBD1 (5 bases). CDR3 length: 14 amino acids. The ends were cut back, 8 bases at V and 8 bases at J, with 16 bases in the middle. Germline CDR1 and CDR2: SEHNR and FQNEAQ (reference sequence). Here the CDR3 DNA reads TGTGCCAGCCGTTCAAGGGGAAACGATTCACCCCTCCACTTT. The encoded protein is CASRSRGNDSPLHF.

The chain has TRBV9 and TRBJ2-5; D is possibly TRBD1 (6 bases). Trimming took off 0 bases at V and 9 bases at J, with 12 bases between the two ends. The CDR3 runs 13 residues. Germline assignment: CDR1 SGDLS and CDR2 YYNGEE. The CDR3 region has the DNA TGTGCCAGCAGCGTAGAAGGGGGATGGGCCCAGTACTTC. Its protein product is CASSVEGGWAQYF.

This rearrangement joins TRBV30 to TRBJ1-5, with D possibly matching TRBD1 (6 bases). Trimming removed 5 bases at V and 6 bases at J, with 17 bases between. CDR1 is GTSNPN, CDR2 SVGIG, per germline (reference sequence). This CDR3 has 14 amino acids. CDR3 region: CAWAKVGGGQPQHF. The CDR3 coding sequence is TGTGCCTGGGCTAAGGTAGGGGGTGGTCAGCCCCAGCATTTT.

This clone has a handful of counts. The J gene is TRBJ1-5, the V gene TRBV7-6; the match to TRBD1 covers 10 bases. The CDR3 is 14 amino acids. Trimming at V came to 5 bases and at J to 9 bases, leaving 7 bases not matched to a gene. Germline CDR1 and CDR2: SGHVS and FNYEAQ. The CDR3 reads CASSQGTGDLPQHF. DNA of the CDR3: TGTGCCAGCAGCCAAGGGACAGGGGATCTGCCCCAGCATTTT.

The CDR3 loop reads CASSGEGNNEQFF. DNA of the CDR3: TGTGCCAGTTCTGGGGAGGGGAACAATGAGCAGTTCTTC. The V and J genes are TRBV10-3 and TRBJ2-1; TRBD2 matches 7 bases. The CDR3 extends over 13 amino acids. Germline V gene data show CDR1 as ENHRY and CDR2 as SYGVKD. Trimming took 10 bases from V and 5 from J; bases not matched to a gene: 8.

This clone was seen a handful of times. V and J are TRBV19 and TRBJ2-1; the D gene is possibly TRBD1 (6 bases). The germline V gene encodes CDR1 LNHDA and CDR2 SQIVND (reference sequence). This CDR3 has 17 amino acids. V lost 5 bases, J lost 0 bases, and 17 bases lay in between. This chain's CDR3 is CASSLRTAVSSYNEQFF. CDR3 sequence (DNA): TGTGCCAGTAGTCTAAGGACAGCTGTAAGCTCCTACAATGAGCAGTTCTTC.

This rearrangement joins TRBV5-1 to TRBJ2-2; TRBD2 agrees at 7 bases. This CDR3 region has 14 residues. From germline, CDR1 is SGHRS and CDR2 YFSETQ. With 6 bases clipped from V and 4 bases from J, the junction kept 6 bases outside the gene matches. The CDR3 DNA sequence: TGCGCCAGCATGGCGGGAGTTAGCACCGGGGAGCTGTTTTTT. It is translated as CASMAGVSTGELFF.

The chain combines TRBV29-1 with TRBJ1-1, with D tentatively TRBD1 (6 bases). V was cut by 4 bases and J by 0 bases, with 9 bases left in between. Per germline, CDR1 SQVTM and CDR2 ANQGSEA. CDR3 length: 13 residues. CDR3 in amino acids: CSVGGGMNTEAFF. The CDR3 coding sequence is TGCAGCGTTGGGGGGGGCATGAACACTGAAGCTTTCTTT.

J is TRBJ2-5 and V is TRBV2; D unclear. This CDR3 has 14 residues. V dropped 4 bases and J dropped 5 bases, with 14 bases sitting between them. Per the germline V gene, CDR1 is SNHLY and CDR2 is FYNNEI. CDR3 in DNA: TGTGCCAGCAGTGCCTATCGGGTTTTGGAGACCCAGTACTTC. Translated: CASSAYRVLETQYF.

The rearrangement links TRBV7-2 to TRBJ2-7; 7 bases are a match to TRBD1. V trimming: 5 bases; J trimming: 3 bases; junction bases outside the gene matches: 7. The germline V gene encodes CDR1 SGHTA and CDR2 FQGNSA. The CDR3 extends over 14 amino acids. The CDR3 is CASSRLGTVYEQYF. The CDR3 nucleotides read TGTGCCAGCAGCCGTCTCGGGACAGTCTACGAGCAGTACTTC.

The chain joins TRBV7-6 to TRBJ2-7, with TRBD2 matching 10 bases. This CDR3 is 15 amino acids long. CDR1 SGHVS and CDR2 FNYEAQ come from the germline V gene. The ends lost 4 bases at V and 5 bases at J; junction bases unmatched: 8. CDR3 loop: CASSSMGLAINEQYF. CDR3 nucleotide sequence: TGTGCCAGCAGCTCAATGGGACTAGCGATCAACGAGCAGTACTTC. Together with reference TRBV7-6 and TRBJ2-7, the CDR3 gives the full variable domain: GAGVSQSPRYKVTKRGQDVALRCDPISGHVSLYWYRQALGQGPEFLTYFNYEAQQDKSGLPNDRFSAERPEGSISTLTIQRTEQRDSAMYRCASSSMGLAINEQYFGPGTRLTVT.

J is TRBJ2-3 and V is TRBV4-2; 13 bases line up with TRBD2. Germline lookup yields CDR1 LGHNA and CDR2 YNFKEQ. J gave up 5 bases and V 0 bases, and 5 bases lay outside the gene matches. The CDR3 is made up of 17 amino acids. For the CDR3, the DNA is TGTGCCAGCAGCCAAGATCCCGGACTAGCGGGGGAAGATACGCAGTATTTT. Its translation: CASSQDPGLAGEDTQYF.

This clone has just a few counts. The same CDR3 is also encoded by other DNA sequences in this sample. Written as DNA, the CDR3 is TGTGCCAGCAGCCGCTCCTACGAGCAGTACTTC. Protein product: CASSRSYEQYF. This chain uses TRBV5-8 with TRBJ2-7; D ambiguous. The CDR3 sequence is 11 residues long. Germline V gene sequence: CDR1 SGHTS, CDR2 YDEGEE. V lost 4 bases to trimming and J lost 0 bases, with 2 bases between them.

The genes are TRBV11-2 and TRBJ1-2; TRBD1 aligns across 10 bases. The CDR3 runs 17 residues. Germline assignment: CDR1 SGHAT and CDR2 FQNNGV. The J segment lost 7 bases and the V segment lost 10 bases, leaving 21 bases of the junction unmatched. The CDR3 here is CATNPRQGAILAGGYTF. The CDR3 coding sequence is TGTGCCACCAATCCCAGACAGGGGGCGATCCTGGCGGGTGGCTACACCTTC.

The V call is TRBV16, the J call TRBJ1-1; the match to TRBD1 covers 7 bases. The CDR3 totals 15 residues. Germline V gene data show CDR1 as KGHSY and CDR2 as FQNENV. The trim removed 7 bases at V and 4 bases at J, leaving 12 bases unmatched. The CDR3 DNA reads TGTGCCAGCACCCCTGGTAAGGGGGCTATCACTGAAGCTTTCTTT. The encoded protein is CASTPGKGAITEAFF.